The rows below give T cell receptor beta chains drawn from one sample of a study of technical replicates of blood from a handful of donors. Profiling relied on immunoSEQ multiplex PCR, and the TCRdb table lists in-frame clones only, not all of them. The data contain some 57,000 clones, around 97% of them singletons. The sample taken for sequencing was T cells isolated from PBMCs. All receptors derive from a human donor in good health. CDR3s include the opening cysteine and the closing phenylalanine or tryptophan. Fields, in order: V gene, D gene, J gene, clone size, CDR3 protein, CDR3 DNA. D genes are given only for firm matches. Clone size is stated in some rows and not others, as once, few, many or a class when expanded.

TRBV5-1,-,TRBJ2-3,-,CASSFGGLGDTQYF,TGCGCCAGCAGTTTCGGGGGGCTGGGAGATACGCAGTATTTT
TRBV11-2,-,TRBJ2-2,-,CASSGARDHTGELFF,TGTGCCAGCAGCGGCGCGCGGGACCACACCGGGGAGCTGTTTTTT
TRBV4-1,TRBD1,TRBJ1-4,-,CASSHPGQGNEKLFF,TGCGCCAGCAGCCACCCTGGACAGGGAAATGAAAAACTGTTTTTT
TRBV28,TRBD1,TRBJ2-7,-,CASRLGTGRVRVEQYF,TGTGCCAGCAGACTCGGGACAGGGAGGGTTCGTGTCGAGCAGTACTTC
TRBV14,TRBD1,TRBJ2-7,once,CASSRTPTGEGEQYF,TGTGCCAGCAGCCGCACACCGACAGGGGAAGGCGAGCAGTACTTC
TRBV27,-,TRBJ2-3,-,CASSLRGTTHRGTDTQYF,TGTGCCAGCAGTTTACGGGGGACCACCCATAGGGGCACAGATACGCAGTATTTT
TRBV6-1,TRBD1,TRBJ2-5,-,CASSQGAGGGQTQYF,TGTGCCAGCTCCCAAGGAGCAGGGGGCGGACAGACCCAGTACTTC
TRBV30,-,TRBJ2-5,-,CAWTLPAAGFETQYF,TGTGCCTGGACCCTGCCGGCCGCGGGTTTTGAGACCCAGTACTTC
TRBV6-1,-,TRBJ1-6,-,CASSDDRFRFSPLHF,TGTGCCAGCAGTGATGACAGGTTTAGATTTTCACCCCTCCACTTT
TRBV28,-,TRBJ2-7,-,CASSDSSNYEQYF,TGTGCCAGCAGTGATAGTAGCAACTACGAGCAGTACTTC
TRBV11-3,TRBD2,TRBJ2-2,-,CASSLVASGGAEVPGELFF,TGTGCCAGCAGCTTAGTTGCTAGCGGGGGGGCAGAAGTACCCGGGGAGCTGTTTTTT
TRBV6-4,TRBD2,TRBJ2-7,-,CASSEFASGAYEQYF,TGTGCCAGCAGTGAATTCGCTAGCGGGGCCTACGAGCAGTACTTC
TRBV5-1,TRBD1,TRBJ2-7,once,CASSLGTGAREQYF,TGCGCCAGCAGCCTCGGGACAGGGGCCCGCGAGCAGTACTTC
TRBV6-1,-,TRBJ1-4,-,CASSVSREFDEKLFF,TGTGCCAGCAGTGTATCCCGGGAGTTTGATGAAAAACTGTTTTTT
TRBV25-1,TRBD1,TRBJ1-6,-,CASSELAGGQGYSPLHF,TGTGCCAGCAGTGAGCTGGCCGGGGGACAGGGATATTCACCCCTCCACTTT
TRBV30,-,TRBJ2-1,once,CAWKRRNSYNEQFF,TGTGCCTGGAAACGGAGAAATTCCTACAATGAGCAGTTCTTC
TRBV19,TRBD1,TRBJ1-1,-,CASSSTGETEAFF,TGTGCCAGTAGCTCGACAGGGGAGACTGAAGCTTTCTTT
TRBV5-1,-,TRBJ2-5,-,CASSSNQETQYF,TGCGCCAGCAGCTCCAATCAAGAGACCCAGTACTTC
TRBV5-6,-,TRBJ1-3,-,CASSLTPGARNTIYF,TGTGCCAGCAGCTTGACACCTGGAGCTCGAAACACCATATATTTT
TRBV29-1,-,TRBJ2-2,-,CSGATGTGELFF,TGCAGCGGGGCGACCGGAACCGGGGAGCTGTTTTTT
TRBV7-9,TRBD1,TRBJ2-7,-,CASSSPGQGSYEQYF,TGTGCCAGCAGCTCTCCGGGACAGGGTTCCTACGAGCAGTACTTC
TRBV2,TRBD1,TRBJ1-5,-,CASSEFSPTGQLNNQPQHF,TGTGCCAGCAGTGAATTTTCCCCGACGGGACAGCTAAACAATCAGCCCCAGCATTTT
TRBV11-3,TRBD1,TRBJ2-5,-,CASSIIGTGVQETQYF,TGTGCCAGCAGCATCATAGGGACAGGGGTACAAGAGACCCAGTACTTC
TRBV27,TRBD1,TRBJ1-1,-,CASSSGTVGNTEAFF,TGTGCCAGCAGTTCCGGGACAGTTGGGAACACTGAAGCTTTCTTT
TRBV9,TRBD1,TRBJ1-2,-,CASSGLRGMNEGYTF,TGTGCCAGCAGTGGCCTCAGGGGGATGAATGAAGGCTACACCTTC
TRBV4-1,-,TRBJ1-3,-,CASSPFADGNTIYF,TGCGCCAGCAGCCCCTTCGCAGATGGAAACACCATATATTTT
TRBV29-1,-,TRBJ2-7,-,CSVGRAYEQYF,TGCAGCGTTGGCAGGGCCTACGAGCAGTACTTC
TRBV19,-,TRBJ2-7,-,CASSSVASYEQYF,TGTGCCAGTAGTTCAGTTGCCTCCTACGAGCAGTACTTC
TRBV7-9,-,TRBJ1-2,once,CASSPLGSANYGYTF,TGTGCCAGCAGCCCCCTCGGGTCAGCTAACTATGGCTACACCTTC
TRBV5-6,TRBD2,TRBJ2-7,-,CASSDRLAEAYEQYF,TGTGCCAGCAGCGATCGACTAGCGGAGGCATACGAGCAGTACTTC